This T cell receptor beta chain was sequenced in a study of molecular identifiers for immune sequencing clone quantification. Looking at the study overall: Replicate experiments took RNA from around 20,000 or 100,000 naive CD8 cells, divided it five ways and sequenced four.

TCRdb re-analysed the PCR reads in MiXCR, keeping a single row per CDR3 protein. The sample shows more than 95,000 distinct CDR3 sequences, roughly 24% of them seen only once. This clonotype was seen repeatedly, ten times or more. The junction had 13 bases not matched to a gene; V was cut back by 0 bases and J by 5 bases. Germline values: CDR1 KGHDR, CDR2 SFDVKD. There are 19 residues in the CDR3. The rearrangement links TRBV24-1 to TRBJ2-3, with TRBD2 identical over 10 bases. This clonotype originated in a human donor in good health. Some libraries in this study had Jurkat cell RNA spiked in. The material sequenced was naive CD8+ T cells from blood, with Jurkat cell RNA spiked in. The sample's subset: FACS-sorted CD8+CD4-CCR7+CD45RA+ naive T cells. The CDR3, as DNA: TGTGCCACCAGTGATTTGCGCGCCGGGACTAGCGACCCTGAAGATACGCAGTATTTT. Translation gives CATSDLRAGTSDPEDTQYF.